Below are 22 T cell receptor beta chains sequenced from a single sample in a study of cytomegalovirus exposure and HLA in healthy donors. Primers included in the PCR were 60 Vbeta and 13 Jbeta primers. Sequencing was performed with immunoSEQ multiplex PCR; in TCRdb, only in-frame clones are kept and a portion is missing. The table has approximately 140,000 clones, approximately 70% seen once. Input material: PBMCs. Receptors originate from a woman aged 35 to 49 in good health and CMV-seronegative.

The chain joins TRBV13 to TRBJ2-2; no clear D gene. Germline V gives CDR1 PRHDT, CDR2 FYEKMQ (reference sequence). There are 16 residues in the CDR3. V was trimmed by 2 bases and J by 1 base, leaving 11 bases between them. As DNA, the CDR3 is TGTGCCAGCAGCTTACTTCCCGCGGTGAACACCGGGGAGCTGTTTTTT. Protein product: CASSLLPAVNTGELFF.

The rearrangement links TRBV5-1 to TRBJ2-2; perhaps TRBD1 as D (6 bases). CDR1 is SGHRS, CDR2 YFSETQ, per germline. CDR3 length equals 14 residues. V lost 4 bases and J lost 2, with 9 bases in between. The CDR3 bases are TGCGCCAGCAGCGAGGGACACAACACCGGGGAGCTGTTTTTT. Its translation: CASSEGHNTGELFF.

This clone was counted only a few times. This sequence joins TRBV9 and TRBJ2-7; 7 bases fit TRBD1. The trim removed 3 bases at V and 2 bases at J, leaving 5 bases unmatched. Germline CDR1 reads SGDLS; CDR2 reads YYNGEE. The CDR3 has 14 amino acids. CDR3 loop: CASSAGTATYEQYF. The CDR3 nucleotides are TGTGCCAGCAGCGCAGGGACAGCCACCTACGAGCAGTACTTC.

The V and J genes are TRBV27 and TRBJ2-7; 7 bases match TRBD2. With 2 bases clipped from V and 2 bases from J, the junction kept 6 bases outside the gene matches. CDR3 length: 15 residues. The V gene's germline CDR1 is MNHEY and CDR2 SMNVEV (reference sequence). CDR3 nucleotides: TGTGCCAGCAGTTTAAGGGGCGGGGGAGCCTACGAGCAGTACGTC. This sequence encodes CASSLRGGGAYEQYV.

This chain uses TRBV7-8 with TRBJ2-2; D call uncertain. The CDR3 is 14 amino acids. Trimming took 8 bases from V and 5 from J, leaving 15 bases between them. Germline V gives CDR1 SGHVS, CDR2 FQNEAQ. The chain's CDR3 is CASATESLTGELFF. CDR3 nucleotide sequence: TGTGCCAGCGCAACAGAGAGTTTGACCGGGGAGCTGTTTTTT.

This clone was seen more than once but under ten times. CDR3 region: CASSQPDRGADTQYF. In DNA form, the CDR3 reads TGCGCCAGCAGCCAACCGGACAGGGGTGCAGATACGCAGTATTTT. V and J are TRBV4-1 and TRBJ2-3; 9 nucleotides match TRBD1. V lost 2 bases and J lost 4; bases outside the gene matches: 4. CDR1 is MGHRA and CDR2 is YSYEKL in the germline V gene. The CDR3 is made up of 15 amino acids.

This chain joins TRBV28 and TRBJ2-3; weak D call: TRBD2 (5 bases). CDR3 length: 13 residues. Trimming left V 4 bases short and J 4 bases short, with 9 bases between. The germline CDR1 and CDR2 sequences are MDHEN and SYDVKM. CDR3: CASSSGIADTQYF. The DNA for the CDR3 is TGTGCCAGCAGTTCCGGGATAGCAGATACGCAGTATTTT.

The chain employs TRBV9 and TRBJ1-6; 10 bases agree with TRBD1. Losses at the gene ends were 3 bases for V and 8 bases for J; bases not matched to a gene: 5. Per the germline V gene, CDR1 is SGDLS and CDR2 is YYNGEE. The CDR3 has 15 amino acids. This CDR3 is CASSEGDRGYSPLHF. The CDR3 region has the DNA TGTGCCAGCAGCGAAGGGGACAGGGGTTATTCACCCCTCCACTTT.

Comments on this clone: An end of the junction differs from the germline gene, which may be a read error. V and J are TRBV2 and TRBJ2-1; weak D call: TRBD2 (7 bases). Germline V lookup: CDR1 SNHLY, CDR2 FYNNEI. The CDR3 extends over 15 amino acids. The CDR3 spells CASSDVGGGYDEQFF. The CDR3 DNA reads TGTGCCAGCAGTGATGTGGGGGGGGGCTACGATGAGCAGTTCTTC.

The sample holds one count of this clone. The CDR3, as DNA: TGTGCCAGCAGAAGCGGACAGGGGGGAAGTGGCTACACCTTC. Amino acids: CASRSGQGGSGYTF. The chain recombines TRBV6-5 with TRBJ1-2; TRBD1 aligns across 10 bases. CDR1 and CDR2 from the germline V gene are MNHEY and SVGAGI. This CDR3 region has 14 residues. V shed 6 bases, J shed 7 bases, and the junction held 8 bases outside the gene matches.

The rearrangement uses TRBV11-1 and TRBJ2-6; D gene uncertain. Germline lookup yields CDR1 SGHAT and CDR2 FQDESV (reference sequence). The CDR3 totals 16 residues. V lost 1 base and J 1 base, leaving 8 bases between the germline ends. The CDR3 spells CASSLGGGSGANVLTF. CDR3 sequence (DNA): TGTGCCAGCAGCTTAGGTGGCGGTTCTGGGGCCAACGTCCTGACTTTC.

The chain couples TRBV29-1 to TRBJ1-2; 8 bases line up with TRBD1. Germline V gene lookup returns CDR1 SQVTM and CDR2 ANQGSEA. The CDR3 totals 13 residues. After removal of 6 bases from V and 7 bases from J, the junction contained 10 bases not matched to a gene. The CDR3 DNA is TGCAGCGTCCTTACGGACAGGGCAGGTGGCTACACCTTC. Protein: CSVLTDRAGGYTF.

This rearrangement joins TRBV4-2 to TRBJ1-6, with D hard to call. Between the trimmed V and J ends, which lost 1 base and 7 bases, there was a span of 17 bases. The CDR3 is 17 amino acids. The germline CDR1 and CDR2 sequences are LGHNA and YNFKEQ. CDR3 in amino acids: CASSQGGARGLNSPLHF. CDR3 bases: TGTGCCAGCAGCCAAGGGGGTGCTCGGGGTCTGAATTCACCCCTCCACTTT.

This chain links TRBV6-4 with TRBJ2-1, with D perhaps matching TRBD2 (7 bases). Per the germline V gene, CDR1 is MRHNA and CDR2 is SNTAGT. Trimming left V 8 bases short and J 10 bases short, with 18 bases between. The CDR3 spans 13 residues. In DNA form, the CDR3 reads TGTGCCAGCGCAACTTACAGGGAGGGCGAGCAGTTCTTC. The encoded protein is CASATYREGEQFF.

The genes are TRBV5-6 and TRBJ2-4; TRBD1 is a possible D gene (5 bases). The CDR3 has 15 residues. Germline values: CDR1 SGHDT, CDR2 YYEEEE. Trimming took off 1 base at V and 2 bases at J, with 10 bases between the two ends. CDR3 protein: CASSLKWTTKNIQYF. CDR3 DNA sequence: TGTGCCAGCAGCTTGAAATGGACAACCAAAAACATTCAGTACTTC.

V and J are TRBV10-3 and TRBJ1-1, with a tentative D call TRBD1 (5 bases). V was shortened by 6 bases and J by 1 base, with 12 bases between the two germline ends. CDR3 length equals 14 residues. The germline V gene encodes CDR1 ENHRY and CDR2 SYGVKD. CDR3: CAISGPGENTEAFF. The CDR3 bases are TGTGCCATCAGCGGGCCGGGGGAGAACACTGAAGCTTTCTTT.

V gene TRBV9 combines with J gene TRBJ2-2, with D unresolved. The CDR3 loop spans 12 amino acids. Trimming took off 5 bases at V and 7 bases at J, with 9 bases between the two ends. CDR1 is SGDLS, CDR2 YYNGEE, per germline. The CDR3 protein is CASRLESGELFF. The CDR3 nucleotides are TGTGCCAGCAGACTGGAGAGCGGGGAGCTGTTTTTT.

The rearrangement joins TRBV7-3 to TRBJ2-1; 9 nucleotides agree with TRBD2. Germline V gene lookup returns CDR1 SGHTA and CDR2 FQGTGA. V dropped 5 bases and J dropped 6; count of bases not matched to a gene: 8. The CDR3 totals 15 residues. The CDR3 bases are TGTGCCAGCAGCCCCTCTAGCGGGGCCCTCAATGAGCAGTTCTTC. The encoded protein is CASSPSSGALNEQFF.

The gene calls are TRBV7-3 and TRBJ2-1; perhaps TRBD1 as D (5 bases). The CDR3 extends over 13 amino acids. Germline loops: CDR1 SGHTA, CDR2 FQGTGA. With 6 bases removed from V and 8 bases from J, the gap between germline ends came to 14 bases. The CDR3: CASSPQGSYEQFF. The CDR3, as DNA: TGTGCCAGCAGTCCTCAGGGTTCGTATGAGCAGTTCTTC.

The sample holds a few counts of this clone. The chain employs TRBV29-1 and TRBJ1-2, with TRBD1 matching over 8 bases. The CDR3 spans 13 residues. From germline, CDR1 is SQVTM and CDR2 ANQGSEA. V lost 6 bases and J lost 5; bases outside the gene matches: 8. CDR3 protein: CSVAGQGAYGYTF. The CDR3, as DNA: TGCAGCGTCGCCGGACAGGGAGCATATGGCTACACCTTC.

This clone was counted a single time. The gene calls are TRBV4-1 and TRBJ1-1; D gene uncertain. CDR3 size: 14 residues. V shed 0 bases and J shed 8 bases, with 13 bases lying between them. Germline CDR1 reads MGHRA; CDR2 reads YSYEKL. CDR3 bases: TGCGCCAGCAGCCAAGAAATACATAATAAAGAAGCTTTCTTT. This sequence encodes CASSQEIHNKEAFF.

The J gene is TRBJ2-5, the V gene TRBV7-2, with 9 bases that match TRBD1. The DNA matches TRBJ2-7 better at its end, which makes the J call doubtful. The germline CDR1 and CDR2 sequences are SGHTA and FQGNSA. CDR3 size: 15 residues. CDR3 DNA sequence: TGTGCCAGCAGCTTAGCCGGGACAGGGTTCTACGAGCAGTACTTC. Its protein is CASSLAGTGFYEQYF.